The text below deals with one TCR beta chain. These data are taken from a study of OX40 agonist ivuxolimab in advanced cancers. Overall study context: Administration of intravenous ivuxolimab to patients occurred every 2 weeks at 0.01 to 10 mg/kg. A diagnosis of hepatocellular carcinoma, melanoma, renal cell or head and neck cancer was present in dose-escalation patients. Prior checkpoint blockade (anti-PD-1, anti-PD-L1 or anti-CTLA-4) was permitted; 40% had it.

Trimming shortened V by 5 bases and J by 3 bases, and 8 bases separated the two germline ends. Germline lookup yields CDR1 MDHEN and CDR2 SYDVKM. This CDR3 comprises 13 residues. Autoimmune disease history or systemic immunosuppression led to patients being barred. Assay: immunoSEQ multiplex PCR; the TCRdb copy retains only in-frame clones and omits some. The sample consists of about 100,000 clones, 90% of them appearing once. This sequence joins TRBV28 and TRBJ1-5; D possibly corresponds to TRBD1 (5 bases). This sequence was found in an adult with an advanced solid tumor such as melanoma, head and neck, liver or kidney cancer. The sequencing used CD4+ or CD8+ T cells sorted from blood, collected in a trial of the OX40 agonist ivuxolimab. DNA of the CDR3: TGTGCCAGCAGTCGGGACCTCAATCAGCCCCAGCATTTT. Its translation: CASSRDLNQPQHF.